This paragraph covers one TCR beta chain sequence. This clonotype was seen ten or more times. It has no known antigen specificity. Base quality data are lacking; no much larger clone is found one base away. This sample stems from a study of T cell repertoires in cytomegalovirus infection (dated by TCRdb to about 2019). Describing the broader study: Donor HLA type was relevant to the analysis, because carriage of CMV infection together with the matching HLA type was indicated by public TCR beta signatures. The research as a whole found: Cumulative frequency of public TCR beta family members discriminated carriers of CMV infection plus the relevant HLA type in this cohort and an independent 352-donor cohort. The ex vivo response was dominated by HLA-C-restricted CMV-specific TCR beta clonotypes, which also provided the single most frequent clonotype in two of eight donors.

Instrument used: Illumina HiSeq 1500. Using fastp at Q25 and MiXCR, TCRdb reprocessed the public reads and kept productive beta chains. For every CDR3 protein sequence, its rows merge into one entry that carries the most common genes and DNA. The sample table holds about 250,000 distinct CDR3 sequences, of which about 7% were seen once. The ten largest clones capture roughly 6% of the sample. The receptor's source is a human donor in good health (CMV status not recorded). Some clones in this sample may be carry-over from other donors' samples. Specimen: PBMCs.

The DNA is TGTGCCAGCAGCGCAGGGGTCTATGGCTACACCTTC. Its amino acids are CASSAGVYGYTF. The rearranged segments are TRBV7-2 and TRBJ1-2; possibly the D gene is TRBD1, per 6 matching bases. The germline V gene gives CDR1 as SGHTA and CDR2 as FQGNSA. The CDR3 runs 12 residues from the cysteine to the phenylalanine. The CDR3 DNA has 36 bases and is translated from base 1. V is cut by 5 bases and J by 4 bases, and the space between the germline ends is 8 bases.